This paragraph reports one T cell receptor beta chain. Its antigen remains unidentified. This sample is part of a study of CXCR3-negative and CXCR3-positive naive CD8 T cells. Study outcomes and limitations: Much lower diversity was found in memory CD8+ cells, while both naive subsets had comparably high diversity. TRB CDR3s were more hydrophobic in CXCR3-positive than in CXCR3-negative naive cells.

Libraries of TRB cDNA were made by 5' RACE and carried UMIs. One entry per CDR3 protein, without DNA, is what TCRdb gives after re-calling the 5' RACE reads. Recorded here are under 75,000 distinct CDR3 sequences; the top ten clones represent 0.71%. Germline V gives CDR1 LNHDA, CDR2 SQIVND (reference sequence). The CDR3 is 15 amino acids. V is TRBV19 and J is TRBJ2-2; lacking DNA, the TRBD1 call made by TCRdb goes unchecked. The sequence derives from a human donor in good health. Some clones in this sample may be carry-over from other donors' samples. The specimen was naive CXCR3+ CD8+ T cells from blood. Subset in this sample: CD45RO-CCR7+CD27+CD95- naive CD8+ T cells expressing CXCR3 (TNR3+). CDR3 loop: CASSFGTGGAGELFF. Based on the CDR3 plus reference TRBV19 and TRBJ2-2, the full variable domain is DGGITQSPKYLFRKEGQNVTLSCEQNLNHDAMYWYRQDPGQGLRLIYYSQIVNDFQKGDIAEGYSVSREKKESFPLTVTSAQKNPTAFYLCASSFGTGGAGELFFGEGSRLTVL.